This T cell receptor beta chain was captured by sequencing in a study of breast tumors, draining lymph nodes, adjacent tissues. By sample share, this clonotype is medium-sized. Its antigen is not identified. Study-wide results and caveats: Most tumor T cells seemingly derive from lymph node, then expand in tumor. Tumors had less TCR diversity than lymph nodes, more than nontumor tissue.

MiXCR, applied by TCRdb to the multiplex PCR reads, yields one record per CDR3 protein. The sample lists some 8,500 distinct CDR3 sequences, 42% occurring once. The germline gives CDR1 MNHEY, CDR2 SVGAGI. This CDR3 has 15 residues. Deletions cut 4 bases from V and 7 bases from J, with 17 bases between. Material: tumor-adjacent breast tissue. The receptor's source is a female donor with breast cancer. Some clones in this sample may be carry-over from other donors' samples. The chain uses TRBV6-5 and TRBJ2-1, with D possibly TRBD2 on 6 matching bases. CDR3 residues: CASSSSAGPVNEQFF. CDR3 bases: TGTGCCAGCAGTTCATCGGCGGGGCCTGTAAATGAGCAGTTCTTC.